Included here is one TCR beta chain sequence, with context. Antigen unknown. V was shortened by 8 bases and J by 4 bases, with 17 bases between the two germline ends. This CDR3 region has 14 residues. Germline-derived CDR1 and CDR2 are SEHNR and FQNEAQ (reference sequence). Unique molecular identifiers (one per individual cDNA molecule) were attached. Using its own MiXCR run on the 5' RACE reads, TCRdb lists one record per CDR3 protein. The sample carries about 83,000 distinct CDR3 sequences, 9% to 15% recorded once. These data belong to a study of early T cells in non-severe SARS-CoV-2 infection. For the study at large: From unsorted whole blood, bulk RNA was sequenced, and the chains remained unpaired.

The study's findings and limits: Anti-spike CD8 specificities were favored by VDJdb matching, whose results missed private and CD4 specificities.

The chain combines TRBV7-9 with TRBJ1-1; D is possibly TRBD1 (6 bases). The sequence was collected from an adult who was a healthcare worker with PCR-confirmed SARS-CoV-2 infection or an uninfected control (not recorded which). Material for sequencing was whole blood. In DNA form, the CDR3 reads TGTGCCAGCTTTGGGGGCCCATTGAGCACTGAAGCTTTCTTT. This sequence encodes CASFGGPLSTEAFF.